The 9 T cell receptor beta chains in this list originate from one sample, sequenced in a study of metastatic and nonmetastatic thyroid tumors. TCRdb re-processed the PCR reads through MiXCR. The table lists approximately 13,000 clones, around 23% of them singletons. Thyroid surgery took place with no prior treatment in any patient. Sequenced material: blood. These receptors were collected from a male donor with papillary thyroid cancer or a benign thyroid nodule (not recorded which). Some clones in this sample may be carry-over from other donors' samples.

This clone was found many times. The chain couples TRBV7-8 to TRBJ1-1; D not resolved. Germline V gives CDR1 SGHVS, CDR2 FQNEAQ. V gave up 3 bases and J gave up 3 bases, with 2 bases separating them. The CDR3 contains 11 residues. The CDR3 region is CASSFDTEAFF. The CDR3 DNA reads TGTGCCAGCAGCTTCGACACTGAAGCTTTCTTT.

This clone was observed at least ten times. The rearrangement joins TRBV7-6 to TRBJ2-3; 7 bases align to TRBD2. Germline loops: CDR1 SGHVS, CDR2 FNYEAQ. The CDR3 extends over 17 amino acids. J gave up 5 bases and V 6 bases, and 17 bases lay outside the gene matches. As DNA, the CDR3 is TGTGCCAGCAGTTTTGACCGCTCAGGGACTAACGGAGATACGCAGTATTTT. Protein product: CASSFDRSGTNGDTQYF.

This clone has ten or more counts. This rearrangement joins TRBV11-3 to TRBJ2-1; TRBD1 matches at 8 bases. Germline CDR1 is SGHNT and CDR2 is YENEEA. The CDR3 is 16 amino acids. V lost 5 bases, J lost 3 bases, and 9 bases stayed unmatched. CDR3 DNA: TGTGCCAGCAGCCCCACGGCTACAGGGGGCTACAATGAGCAGTTCTTC. This translates into CASSPTATGGYNEQFF.

The chain carries TRBV7-9 and TRBJ2-6; D not resolved. Looked up from germline, CDR1 is SEHNR and CDR2 is FQNEAQ (reference sequence). The CDR3 totals 15 residues. The V end lost 1 base, the J end lost 1 base, and 5 bases lay between the germline ends. CDR3 sequence reads: CASSLGGSGANVLTF. DNA of the CDR3: TGTGCCAGCAGCTTAGGAGGATCTGGGGCCAACGTCCTGACTTTC.

The chain carries TRBV27 and TRBJ2-7; tentatively, D is TRBD1 (5 bases). Per the germline V gene, CDR1 is MNHEY and CDR2 is SMNVEV (reference sequence). Trimming took 5 bases from V and 1 from J, leaving 12 bases between them. The CDR3 contains 14 residues. The CDR3 bases are TGTGCCAGCAGTCCTCAGGGTGCATCCTACGAGCAGTACTTC. Translation: CASSPQGASYEQYF.

The chain couples TRBV6-1 to TRBJ2-7; D not resolved. Per germline, CDR1 MNHNS and CDR2 SASEGT. Trimming left V 1 base short and J 2 bases short, with 3 bases between. The CDR3 extends over 12 amino acids. The CDR3 bases are TGTGCCAGCAGTGAAGGGACCTACGAGCAGTACTTC. This gives the protein CASSEGTYEQYF.

Points on this clone: One end of the junction is discordant with germline, which a read error may explain. The gene calls are TRBV11-2 and TRBJ2-7; D remains ambiguous. The CDR3 is 16 amino acids. CDR1 and CDR2 (germline): SGHAT, FQNNGV. The CDR3 DNA is TGTGCCATCAGCTTATCCCAACTACAGAGACCTTACGAGCAGTACTTC. This sequence encodes CAISLSQLQRPYEQYF.

By share, this clone ranks as medium-sized. V and J are TRBV12-3 or TRBV12-4 and TRBJ2-7; D gene unclear. The CDR3 length is 16 residues. V lost 7 bases and J lost 5, with 24 bases in between. The DNA for the CDR3 is TGTGCCAGCACCCCGGGTCGAATATCCTATCGGCACGAGCAGTACTTC. This encodes CASTPGRISYRHEQYF.

CDR3 nucleotides: TGTGCCAGCAGTGTACGTCCCGGGACAGGGTCCGGTGGGTCCTACGAGCAGTACTTC. It translates to CASSVRPGTGSGGSYEQYF. This chain connects TRBV2 to TRBJ2-7, with 9 bases aligning to TRBD1. With 4 bases clipped from V and 1 base from J, the junction kept 17 bases outside the gene matches. The CDR3 totals 19 residues. The germline V gene encodes CDR1 SNHLY and CDR2 FYNNEI.